These T cell receptor beta chains were read from a single sample in a study of technical replicates of blood from a few donors. This table comes from immunoSEQ multiplex PCR, and its TCRdb copy is limited to in-frame clones, with some not included. Among under 90,000 clones listed, roughly 97% were seen once. Sequenced input: T cells isolated from PBMCs. The receptor set was obtained from a human donor in good health. CDR3s include the opening cysteine and the closing phenylalanine or tryptophan. The D gene is left open where the match is weak. A row's size may be missing; if present it is once, few, many or a size class.

CDR3 DNA	CDR3 protein	clone size	D gene	V gene	J gene
TGTGCCAGCACCCCCACGGGACAGGGAACCCCTGAAGCTTTCTTT	CASTPTGQGTPEAFF	-	TRBD1	TRBV28	TRBJ1-1
TGCGCCAGCAGCCAAGACAGGGGGAGCACTGAAGCTTTCTTT	CASSQDRGSTEAFF	-	TRBD1	TRBV4-1	TRBJ1-1
TGTGCCAGCAGCGATACTACAGGGGGCAATGAGCAGTTCTTC	CASSDTTGGNEQFF	-	TRBD1	TRBV5-8	TRBJ2-1
TGTGCCAGCAGCTTCGGGTTCACAGATACGCAGTATTTT	CASSFGFTDTQYF	-	-	TRBV5-4	TRBJ2-3
TGTGCCAGCACTCCAGTATTGATGGGGGGCTATAATTCACCCCTCCACTTT	CASTPVLMGGYNSPLHF	-	-	TRBV7-2	TRBJ1-6
TGTGCCAGCAGCTGGGGCCGGGACTACTACTTTACAGATACGCAGTATTTT	CASSWGRDYYFTDTQYF	-	TRBD2	TRBV11-2	TRBJ2-3
TGTGCCAGCAGATTCGGCGGGAGGGCTAGGGACCAAGAGACCCAGTACTTC	CASRFGGRARDQETQYF	-	TRBD2	TRBV5-6	TRBJ2-5
TGCAGTAGTGCCCCCCGGGGTGAGGCTTTCTTT	CSSAPRGEAFF	-	-	TRBV20-1	TRBJ1-1
TGCGCCAGCAGCCAAGTTTACAGGGGGCAGGGTCAGCCCCAGCATTTT	CASSQVYRGQGQPQHF	once	TRBD1	TRBV4-1	TRBJ1-5
TGTGCCAGCAGCTTAGGGCCGAACACCGGGGAGCTGTTTTTT	CASSLGPNTGELFF	once	-	TRBV11-3	TRBJ2-2
TGCGCCAGCAGCTTGGGGGGCCTCACCGGGGAGCTGTTTTTT	CASSLGGLTGELFF	-	-	TRBV5-1	TRBJ2-2
TGTGCCAGCAGCCGTGAGCGGTCCTACGAGCAGTACTTC	CASSRERSYEQYF	once	-	TRBV7-9	TRBJ2-7
TGTGCCAGCAGAGAGGACAGCTACAATGAGCAGTTCTTC	CASREDSYNEQFF	-	-	TRBV6-6	TRBJ2-1
TGTGCCAGCAGCACCTACCGGGACAGAGACCCCTACGAGCAGTACTTC	CASSTYRDRDPYEQYF	-	TRBD1	TRBV11-2	TRBJ2-7
TGTGCCAGCACCGTTACCATTGGGACAGGTCTAGCCAAAAACATTCAGTACTTC	CASTVTIGTGLAKNIQYF	-	TRBD1	TRBV28	TRBJ2-4
TGTGCCTGGGGCTTTAGCGGGGGGCACTACAATGAGCAGTTCTTC	CAWGFSGGHYNEQFF	-	TRBD2	TRBV30	TRBJ2-1
TGTGCCAGCAGAGCGGGACAGGGGGGATACAATGAGCAGTTCTTC	CASRAGQGGYNEQFF	-	TRBD1	TRBV2	TRBJ2-1
TGCGCCAGCAGCTTGGCCGGGATATCCTCCTACGAGCAGTACTTC	CASSLAGISSYEQYF	-	-	TRBV5-1	TRBJ2-7
TGCGCCAGCAGCCAATCGGCCCCCTGGAGTGAAAAACTGTTTTTT	CASSQSAPWSEKLFF	-	-	TRBV4-1	TRBJ1-4
TGTGCCAGCAGCATTACAGGGGTCAATGAGCAGTTCTTC	CASSITGVNEQFF	-	TRBD1	TRBV7-3	TRBJ2-1
TGTGCCAGCGAAACCGGGACTAGCTACTACGAGCAGTACTTC	CASETGTSYYEQYF	-	TRBD2	TRBV25-1	TRBJ2-7
TGTGCCAGCAGTTTGGGGAGGGAAGAGACCCAGTACTTC	CASSLGREETQYF	-	TRBD2	TRBV28	TRBJ2-5
TGTGCCGACAGGGAGATGAACACTGAAGCTTTCTTT	CADREMNTEAFF	-	TRBD1	TRBV6-1	TRBJ1-1
TGTGCCAGTAGTATCAGGGGCGGCTACACCTTC	CASSIRGGYTF	-	-	TRBV19	TRBJ1-2
TGTGCCAGCAGTAAGGACAGGGGTGGCCAGTACTTC	CASSKDRGGQYF	-	TRBD1	TRBV28	TRBJ2-5
TGTGCCAGCAGTGAATGGGGGACACAATCGAGCTCTGGAAACACCATATATTTT	CASSEWGTQSSSGNTIYF	-	-	TRBV2	TRBJ1-3
TGTGCCAGCAGCTTAGGAGGTGGACTAGCGCGTGAGACCCAGTACTTC	CASSLGGGLARETQYF	-	TRBD2	TRBV7-6	TRBJ2-5
TGTGCCTGGAGTGTGGGACAGGCTTCCTATGGCTACACCTTC	CAWSVGQASYGYTF	-	TRBD1	TRBV30	TRBJ1-2
TGTGCCAGCAGTCTTCGGGATGATGGGAATTCACCCCTCCACTTT	CASSLRDDGNSPLHF	-	-	TRBV6-5	TRBJ1-6
TGCGCCAGCAGCCAGACCGGGACAGCCTATAGCACAGATACGCAGTATTTT	CASSQTGTAYSTDTQYF	-	TRBD1	TRBV4-1	TRBJ2-3
TGCGCCAGCAGCCTGGCTAGCGGGAGATATTACGAGCAGTACTTC	CASSLASGRYYEQYF	-	TRBD2	TRBV4-1	TRBJ2-7
TGTGCCAGCAGCTCGACAAAACAGGGTACTGCATCGGGAAACACCATATATTTT	CASSSTKQGTASGNTIYF	-	-	TRBV7-9	TRBJ1-3
TGTGCCAGCAGTAGTAGGACAGGAGCTAATTCACCCCTCCACTTT	CASSSRTGANSPLHF	-	TRBD1	TRBV6-5	TRBJ1-6
TGTGCCAGCAGCTTCTTCAGGGGCAATCAGCCCCAGCATTTT	CASSFFRGNQPQHF	-	-	TRBV7-2	TRBJ1-5
TGTGCCAGCAGTTATACCGTGGGTCAGGCTGATACGCAGTATTTT	CASSYTVGQADTQYF	-	-	TRBV6-5	TRBJ2-3
TGTGCCAGCACCCTAGCGGGAGAGTCCGGGGAGCTGTTTTTT	CASTLAGESGELFF	-	TRBD2	TRBV25-1	TRBJ2-2
TGTGCCAGCAGCACCGGACAGGGAGGCTACACCTTC	CASSTGQGGYTF	-	TRBD1	TRBV5-4	TRBJ1-2
TGTGCCAGTAGTCAGGGGTTCTACAATGAGCAGTTCTTC	CASSQGFYNEQFF	-	-	TRBV19	TRBJ2-1
TGCGCCAGCAGCCCCTCTCGAGCGGTTTACTACGAGCAGTACTTC	CASSPSRAVYYEQYF	-	-	TRBV23-1	TRBJ2-7
TGTGCCAGCAGCTACCGATCCGGACAGGGGAGCCATACTAACTATGGCTACACCTTC	CASSYRSGQGSHTNYGYTF	-	TRBD1	TRBV7-9	TRBJ1-2
TGCAGCGCTACATCGACAGGGGGCTGGACTGAAGCTTTCTTT	CSATSTGGWTEAFF	-	TRBD1	TRBV29-1	TRBJ1-1
TGTGCCCTACAGGGCAGGGGGCCTGGAAACACCATATATTTT	CALQGRGPGNTIYF	-	TRBD1	TRBV30	TRBJ1-3
TGTGCCAGCACTCGGACAGGAAACGAAGCTTTCTTT	CASTRTGNEAFF	-	TRBD1	TRBV19	TRBJ1-1
TGTGCCAGCAGACCGAAAAAACTAGCCTCCAATGAGCAGTTCTTC	CASRPKKLASNEQFF	-	-	TRBV7-2	TRBJ2-1
TGTGCCAGCAGTTTATCCACCGCAGGTCTGGGCACTGAAGCTTTCTTT	CASSLSTAGLGTEAFF	-	-	TRBV27	TRBJ1-1
TGTGCCAGCAGTTTAGGGGCGGGATCTGAAGCTTTCTTT	CASSLGAGSEAFF	-	-	TRBV27	TRBJ1-1
TGTGCCAGCAGTTTAGACAGGGGGAACACTGAAGCTTTCTTT	CASSLDRGNTEAFF	-	TRBD1	TRBV6-5	TRBJ1-1
TGTGCCAGCAGTTCATACAGCGGGAGTGAGTCCTACGAGCAGTACTTC	CASSSYSGSESYEQYF	-	TRBD2	TRBV27	TRBJ2-7
TGTGCCAGCAGCTTAGAGGGACAGGGATTTGCATACGAGCAGTACTTC	CASSLEGQGFAYEQYF	-	TRBD1	TRBV11-2	TRBJ2-7
TGCGCCAGCAGTGAGTCGACAGGGGCGAGCGGGGAGCTGTTTTTT	CASSESTGASGELFF	-	TRBD1	TRBV10-1	TRBJ2-2
TGTGCCTGGAGGGTAGCGGGGAGCTCCTACAATGAGCAGTTCTTC	CAWRVAGSSYNEQFF	-	TRBD2	TRBV30	TRBJ2-1